This TCR beta chain is from a study of blood T cell repertoires in COVID-19 (dated by TCRdb to the early 2020s). Notes on the research overall: Collaborator samples came from the United States, Italy and Spain and covered acute and convalescent phases of COVID-19. Subjects who had been exposed to COVID-19, were actively infected with it, or had recovered from it provided the deeply sampled blood TCRbeta repertoires that made up the dataset. A freely available public database, intended as a resource for researchers studying the immune response to SARS-CoV-2, is where the repertoires were released. Where available, HLA class I and class II types were obtained from metadata supplied by the sample provider rather than from assay-based typing. A de-identified subject ID, COVID-19 status, age in years and sex were almost always included in the sample metadata. The samples were drawn from the first 160 participants of the ongoing ImmuneRACE study and from 950 to 1,500 subjects provided by 6 global collaborators. The material from the prospective study consisted of cDNA or gDNA derived from T cells, B-cell-depleted T cells, or PBMCs.

Deletion took 3 bases off V and 6 bases off J, with a span of 11 bases between the germline ends. CDR1 and CDR2, per the germline V gene (reference sequence), are GTSNPN and SVGIG. The CDR3 measures 13 amino acids from cysteine to phenylalanine. Left in the record is the CDR3 DNA by itself, 39 bases read in frame from the first base. As to this clone: The specificity of this receptor is unknown. No base qualities exist here, and no much larger clone lies one base off it.

TCRbeta CDR3 regions were amplified from genomic DNA using the immunoSEQ Assay, a bias-controlled multiplex PCR. Under the source paper's analysis protocol: Nucleated cell counts per sample were estimated from amplification of reference gene primers within the assay. Sequence reads were collapsed and filtered to measure the absolute abundance of every unique TCRbeta CDR3 rearrangement. Productive Simpson clonality was computed per sample as the square root of Simpson's diversity index over productive rearrangements. TCRdb mirrors the immuneACCESS table, restricted to in-frame sequences. Some clones are absent from its copies; in checked studies, under half trace to an unresolved V gene, and the reason for the others is unknown. V, J and clone size derive from that table, while D and trimming were established from the DNA sequence. This sample comprises about 150,000 clones, around 80% of them detected only once. The biggest ten clones account for around 15% of the sample.

Each collaborating institution followed its own protocols to collect whole blood in K2EDTA tubes. For TCRbeta analysis, collaborator samples were shipped as frozen whole blood, as isolated PBMCs, or as DNA extracted from either sample type. Results the study describes overall, beyond this receptor: Clinical and demographic metadata were provided uncurated, with the amount varying by source and participant.

The chain employs TRBV30 and TRBJ2-2; the D gene is not confidently resolved. The specimen was peripheral blood. This clonotype was sampled from a human donor with acute or convalescent COVID-19. The donor label of this sample is uncertain. The CDR3 amino acid sequence is: CAWRPGNAGELFF. Here is the DNA: TGTGCCTGGAGACCGGGTAATGCCGGGGAGCTGTTTTTT.